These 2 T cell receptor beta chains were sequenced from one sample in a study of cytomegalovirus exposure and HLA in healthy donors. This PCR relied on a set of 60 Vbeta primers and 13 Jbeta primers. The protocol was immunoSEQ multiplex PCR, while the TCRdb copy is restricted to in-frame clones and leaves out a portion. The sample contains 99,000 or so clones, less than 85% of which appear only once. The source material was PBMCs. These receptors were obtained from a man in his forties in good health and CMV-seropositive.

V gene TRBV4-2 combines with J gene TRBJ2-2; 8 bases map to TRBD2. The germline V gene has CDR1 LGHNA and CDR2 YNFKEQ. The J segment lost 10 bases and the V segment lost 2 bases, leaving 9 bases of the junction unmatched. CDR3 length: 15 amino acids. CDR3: CASSQPRTSPSELFF. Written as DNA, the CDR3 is TGTGCCAGCAGCCAACCCCGGACTAGCCCTTCGGAGCTGTTTTTT.

The CDR3 spells CASSLLQGLINEQFF. The CDR3 DNA sequence: TGCGCCAGCAGCTTGCTACAGGGCCTAATAAATGAGCAGTTCTTC. The chain joins TRBV5-1 to TRBJ2-1; TRBD1 might be the D (6 bases). Trimming removed 1 base from V and 7 bases from J, with 15 bases in between. Germline V gene data show CDR1 as SGHRS and CDR2 as YFSETQ. This CDR3 is built from 15 residues.